Listed below are T cell receptor beta chains from one sample, sequenced in a study of cytomegalovirus exposure and HLA in healthy donors. Some clones are missing from TCRdb's copy, which holds only in-frame ones; the method was immunoSEQ multiplex PCR. The table shows roughly 100,000 clones, with around 80% occurring only once. The sequenced sample was PBMCs. The receptors originated from an older woman in good health and CMV-seronegative. CDR3s include the opening cysteine and the closing phenylalanine or tryptophan. D genes are given only for firm matches. The size entry is marked missing in some rows and otherwise reads once, few, many or a size class.

J gene | D gene | V gene | clone size | CDR3 DNA | CDR3 protein
TRBJ1-2 | TRBD1 | TRBV6-5 | . | TGTGCCAGCAGCTTGGACAGGGGCGCCTATGGCTACACCTTC | CASSLDRGAYGYTF
TRBJ2-5 | . | TRBV29-1 | . | TGCAGCGTTTCCACTTATACAGGGCCACAAGAGACCCAGTACTTC | CSVSTYTGPQETQYF
TRBJ1-1 | . | TRBV27 | . | TGTGCCAGCAGTTACCTAGGACAGCGTAACACTGAAGCTTTCTTT | CASSYLGQRNTEAFF
TRBJ1-2 | . | TRBV6-5 | . | TGTGCCAGCAGCCACAGAGGGTCGCGGGGCTACACCTTC | CASSHRGSRGYTF
TRBJ2-7 | TRBD2 | TRBV7-2 | . | TGTGCCAGCAGCCCTTTAGCGGGGGGGGCCTACGAGCAGTACTTC | CASSPLAGGAYEQYF
TRBJ2-7 | TRBD2 | TRBV7-2 | . | TGTGCCAGCAGACCATGGGGGACTAGCGGGAGTTTGAGGTGGGAGCAGTACTTC | CASRPWGTSGSLRWEQYF
TRBJ1-4 | TRBD1 | TRBV9 | . | TGTGCCAGCAGCGTAGCTCCAGGGGGACCTGAAAAACTGTTTTTT | CASSVAPGGPEKLFF
TRBJ2-7 | . | TRBV9 | . | TGTGCCAGCAGCGGCGACTCCTACGAGCAGTACTTC | CASSGDSYEQYF
TRBJ1-4 | TRBD1 | TRBV28 | once | TGTGCCAGCGGCTCGGGACCAGGGGGCGCCTCTGAAAAACTGTTTTTT | CASGSGPGGASEKLFF
TRBJ1-1 | . | TRBV18 | . | TGTGCCAGCTCACCCGGAGGCGCTCACACTGAAGCTTTCTTT | CASSPGGAHTEAFF
TRBJ1-1 | . | TRBV7-9 | few | TGTGCCAGCGGGCAGGAGGTCGGTGAAGCTTTCTTT | CASGQEVGEAFF
TRBJ2-2 | TRBD2 | TRBV2 | few | TGTGCCAGCACTAGCGGGAGAGCCACCGGGGAGCTGTTTTTT | CASTSGRATGELFF
TRBJ1-2 | . | TRBV27 | . | TGTGCCAGCAGTTCCCGAGGGGGTATTGGCGATGGCTACACCTTC | CASSSRGGIGDGYTF
TRBJ1-1 | . | TRBV4-3 | . | TGCGCCAGCAGCCATGCTGGACAGACTGAAGCTTTCTTT | CASSHAGQTEAFF
TRBJ2-2 | . | TRBV12-5 | . | TGTGCTAGTGGTTTGCCACGGGGAGGCTCGAACACCGGGGAGCTGTTTTTT | CASGLPRGGSNTGELFF
TRBJ1-1 | TRBD1 | TRBV6-6 | few | TGTGCCAGCAGTGCAACAGGGGGAAATGAAGCTTTCTTT | CASSATGGNEAFF
TRBJ2-1 | TRBD2 | TRBV12-5 | few | TGTGCTAGTGGTCTGGGACTAGCGCGTTACAATGAGCAGTTCTTC | CASGLGLARYNEQFF
TRBJ1-1 | TRBD1 | TRBV19 | . | TGTGCCAGTAGTATTGGGACTCTGAGGGGGCGGATGAACACTGAAGCTTTCTTT | CASSIGTLRGRMNTEAFF
TRBJ2-3 | TRBD1 | TRBV5-1 | . | TGCGCCAGCAGCTTGGCTGACAGGGTTACAGATACGCAGTATTTT | CASSLADRVTDTQYF
TRBJ1-2 | . | TRBV4-1 | . | TGCGCCAGCAGCCAAGAAGGGAGACGGGTAGAGTCGGGCTACACCTTC | CASSQEGRRVESGYTF
TRBJ1-5 | . | TRBV6-1 | . | TGTGCCAGCAGTGAACCAAGCCAGCCCCAGCATTTT | CASSEPSQPQHF
TRBJ2-4 | TRBD1 | TRBV6-1 | . | TGTGCCAGCAGACCAGGGGGCTTGGCCAAAAACATTCAGTACTTC | CASRPGGLAKNIQYF
TRBJ2-3 | . | TRBV13 | . | TGTGCCAGCAGCTTAGGCGTGGGGGCAGGGAGCACAGATACGCAGTATTTT | CASSLGVGAGSTDTQYF
TRBJ2-7 | TRBD2 | TRBV27 | . | TGTGCCAGCAGTGGGCTAGCGGGAGGGGGTGGCAACGAGCAGTACTTC | CASSGLAGGGGNEQYF
TRBJ1-3 | . | TRBV10-1 | once | TGCGCCAGCAGTGATCCAGACTCTGGAAACACCATATATTTT | CASSDPDSGNTIYF
TRBJ2-3 | . | TRBV5-6 | . | TGTGCCAGCAGCTTACTAAGCACAGATACGCAGTATTTT | CASSLLSTDTQYF
TRBJ2-5 | . | TRBV19 | . | TGTGCCAGTAGATCGAGGGGGTTCCAAGAGACCCAGTACTTC | CASRSRGFQETQYF
TRBJ1-2 | TRBD1 | TRBV6-1 | . | TGTGCCAGCAGTGGAGTCAGGGGGCTAGGCTACACCTTC | CASSGVRGLGYTF
TRBJ1-1 | TRBD1 | TRBV5-1 | . | TGCGCCAGCAGCTTGGACCAGGGGGCCGTCACTGAAGCTTTCTTT | CASSLDQGAVTEAFF
TRBJ2-1 | TRBD2 | TRBV29-1 | few | TGCAGCGTTGAAGATCAGGGACTAGCGGGACCACGAACCTACAATGAGCAGTTCTTC | CSVEDQGLAGPRTYNEQFF
TRBJ2-7 | TRBD1 | TRBV4-1 | . | TGCGCCAGCAGCCAAGATCCAGGGGGCTACCACTACGAGCAGTACTTC | CASSQDPGGYHYEQYF
TRBJ1-1 | TRBD1 | TRBV19 | . | TGTGCCAGTACAGGGGGGAACACTGAAGCTTTCTTT | CASTGGNTEAFF